These 18 T cell receptor beta chains were sequenced from one sample in a study of blood T cell repertoires in COVID-19. Method: immunoSEQ multiplex PCR; TCRdb's copy keeps in-frame clones and lacks some. The repertoire holds 350,000 to 450,000 clones, with around 85% as singletons. Material for sequencing was peripheral blood. The origin of the receptors is a woman in her late teens or twenties with acute or convalescent COVID-19.

This chain connects TRBV28 to TRBJ2-1; TRBD2 agrees at 8 bases. The ends lost 7 bases at V and 7 bases at J; junction bases unmatched: 9. The germline V gene encodes CDR1 MDHEN and CDR2 SYDVKM. There are 14 residues in the CDR3. The CDR3 DNA sequence: TGTGCCAGCACCCGCCGAGCGGGAGTGAATGAGCAGTTCTTC. Translating gives CASTRRAGVNEQFF.

The chain carries TRBV24-1 and TRBJ1-1, with TRBD1 matching 7 bases. The J segment lost 1 base and the V segment lost 9 bases, leaving 13 bases of the junction unmatched. Germline V gene sequence: CDR1 KGHDR, CDR2 SFDVKD. The CDR3 contains 16 residues. The CDR3 reads CATFQGQTGPNTEAFF. Written as DNA, the CDR3 is TGTGCCACCTTCCAGGGCCAGACAGGGCCGAACACTGAAGCTTTCTTT.

This rearrangement joins TRBV5-1 to TRBJ1-1; no firm D call. V was cut by 5 bases and J by 5 bases, with 10 bases left in between. CDR1 and CDR2 from the germline V gene are SGHRS and YFSETQ. The CDR3 length is 12 residues. CDR3 in amino acids: CASREGRTEAFF. The CDR3 DNA is TGCGCCAGCAGGGAGGGAAGGACTGAAGCTTTCTTT. The full variable domain, rest sourced from reference TRBV5-1 and TRBJ1-1, is KAGVTQTPRYLIKTRGQQVTLSCSPISGHRSVSWYQQTPGQGLQFLFEYFSETQRNKGNFPGRFSGRQFSNSRSEMNVSTLELGDSALYLCASREGRTEAFFGQGTRLTVV.

This clone was picked up one time. The chain links TRBV7-2 to TRBJ2-7; D is perhaps TRBD1 (5 bases). Trimming took 5 bases from V and 1 from J, leaving 9 bases between them. Germline assignment: CDR1 SGHTA and CDR2 FQGNSA. CDR3 length: 13 amino acids. As DNA, the CDR3 is TGTGCCAGCAGCATACAGGTTTCCTACGAGCAGTACTTC. This gives the protein CASSIQVSYEQYF.

CDR3 in amino acids: CASSSSGVYEQYF. The CDR3 DNA sequence: TGTGCCAGCAGCTCGTCGGGAGTCTACGAGCAGTACTTC. The chain uses TRBV12-3 or TRBV12-4 and TRBJ2-7; D possibly corresponds to TRBD2 (6 bases). Trimming pared 6 bases from V and 3 bases from J, leaving 12 bases between. The CDR3 covers 13 residues.

This chain joins TRBV7-8 and TRBJ1-4, with D possibly being TRBD1 (6 bases). V was cut by 5 bases and J by 4 bases, with 17 bases left in between. The CDR3 runs 16 residues. Germline CDR1 and CDR2: SGHVS and FQNEAQ. The CDR3 region is CASSLWGGGGNEKLFF. CDR3 bases: TGTGCCAGCAGCCTCTGGGGGGGCGGGGGTAATGAAAAACTGTTTTTT. Filled out from reference TRBV7-8 and TRBJ1-4, the complete variable domain reads GAGVSQSPRYKVAKRGQDVALRCDPISGHVSLFWYQQALGQGPEFLTYFQNEAQLDKSGLPSDRFFAERPEGSVSTLKIQRTQQEDSAVYLCASSLWGGGGNEKLFFGSGTQLSVL.

V is TRBV7-6 and J is TRBJ1-3; 7 positions match TRBD1. This CDR3 spans 15 amino acids. With V trimmed by 5 bases and J by 2 bases, 6 bases remained unmatched. Per germline, CDR1 SGHVS and CDR2 FNYEAQ. In DNA form, the CDR3 reads TGTGCCAGCAGCGCACTAGGGGGCACTGGAAACACCATATATTTT. It encodes CASSALGGTGNTIYF. Combining the CDR3 with reference TRBV7-6 and TRBJ1-3 gives the whole variable domain GAGVSQSPRYKVTKRGQDVALRCDPISGHVSLYWYRQALGQGPEFLTYFNYEAQQDKSGLPNDRFSAERPEGSISTLTIQRTEQRDSAMYRCASSALGGTGNTIYFGEGSWLTVV.

Only one count was recorded for this clone. V usage is TRBV5-1 and J usage is TRBJ1-2, with TRBD1 matching over 11 bases. This CDR3 spans 15 amino acids. With 5 bases clipped from V and 5 bases from J, the junction kept 8 bases outside the gene matches. Per germline, CDR1 SGHRS and CDR2 YFSETQ. Here the CDR3 reads CASSPGQGAGYGYTF. The CDR3 DNA follows: TGCGCCAGCAGTCCCGGACAGGGGGCAGGGTATGGCTACACCTTC.

With respect to this clone: Other DNA sequences in this sample translate to the same CDR3. CDR3 loop: CASSPRVTGELFF. CDR3 nucleotides: TGTGCCAGCAGCCCTCGGGTCACCGGGGAGCTGTTTTTT. The chain uses TRBV9 and TRBJ2-2; D call uncertain. Germline V lookup: CDR1 SGDLS, CDR2 YYNGEE. The CDR3 runs to 13 residues. V was trimmed by 4 bases and J by 4 bases, leaving 8 bases between them.

The chain has TRBV28 and TRBJ1-1; no firm D call. The CDR3 covers 12 residues. V lost 5 bases and J 5 bases, leaving 9 bases between the germline ends. Germline V gene sequence: CDR1 MDHEN, CDR2 SYDVKM. CDR3 residues: CASSPLATEAFF. Here the CDR3 DNA reads TGTGCCAGCAGTCCCCTAGCGACTGAAGCTTTCTTT.

The chain couples TRBV2 to TRBJ2-5; 8 bases fit TRBD1. Trimming removed 8 bases from V and 1 base from J; junction bases left unmatched: 9. The CDR3 is 15 amino acids. Germline lookup yields CDR1 SNHLY and CDR2 FYNNEI. The CDR3 spells CASRTTGAPQETQYF. CDR3 DNA sequence: TGTGCCAGCCGCACGACAGGGGCGCCCCAAGAGACCCAGTACTTC. Using reference TRBV2 and TRBJ2-5 for the parts outside the CDR3, the full variable domain is EPEVTQTPSHQVTQMGQEVILRCVPISNHLYFYWYRQILGQKVEFLVSFYNNEISEKSEIFDDQFSVERPDGSNFTLKIRSTKLEDSAMYFCASRTTGAPQETQYFGPGTRLLVL.

In regard to this clone: This sample also contains other DNA sequences that code for the same CDR3. V usage is TRBV10-3 and J usage is TRBJ2-5; 7 bases are shared with TRBD2. The CDR3 totals 15 residues. J gave up 4 bases and V 3 bases, and 8 bases lay outside the gene matches. Per the germline V gene, CDR1 is ENHRY and CDR2 is SYGVKD. The CDR3 loop is CAISDPAGVRETQYF. In DNA, the CDR3 is TGTGCCATCAGTGATCCGGCGGGGGTCCGAGAGACCCAGTACTTC.

The chain employs TRBV28 and TRBJ2-7; D remains ambiguous. Trimming shortened V by 3 bases and J by 2 bases, and 5 bases separated the two germline ends. Germline CDR1 MDHEN, CDR2 SYDVKM. This CDR3 region has 12 residues. CDR3 sequence reads: CASSFNAYEQYF. The CDR3 DNA reads as TGTGCCAGCAGTTTTAATGCCTACGAGCAGTACTTC.

The chain is built from TRBV5-4 and TRBJ1-1; TRBD1 might be the D (5 bases). The V and J ends lost 1 base and 1 base respectively, with 5 bases between them. The CDR3 covers 13 residues. CDR1 SGHNT and CDR2 YYREEE come from the germline V gene (reference sequence). CDR3 amino acids: CASSLTGNTEAFF. DNA for the CDR3: TGTGCCAGCAGCTTGACAGGGAACACTGAAGCTTTCTTT.

The rearrangement uses TRBV2 and TRBJ1-1, with TRBD1 identical over 7 bases. V was clipped by 8 bases and J by 5 bases; unmatched bases: 8. The germline CDR1 and CDR2 sequences are SNHLY and FYNNEI. This CDR3 contains 13 residues. The CDR3 reads CASPRQGRTEAFF. Here the CDR3 DNA reads TGTGCCAGCCCCCGACAGGGTAGGACTGAAGCTTTCTTT. Filled out from reference TRBV2 and TRBJ1-1, the complete variable domain reads EPEVTQTPSHQVTQMGQEVILRCVPISNHLYFYWYRQILGQKVEFLVSFYNNEISEKSEIFDDQFSVERPDGSNFTLKIRSTKLEDSAMYFCASPRQGRTEAFFGQGTRLTVV.

Points on this clone: Different DNA sequences within this sample yield the same CDR3. V usage is TRBV7-9 and J usage is TRBJ1-2; maybe TRBD1 (5 bases). Trimming took 1 base from V and 2 from J, leaving 11 bases between them. Germline CDR1 reads SEHNR; CDR2 reads FQNEAQ (reference sequence). The CDR3 consists of 15 residues. CDR3 protein: CASSLGQGSNYGYTF. CDR3 sequence (DNA): TGTGCCAGCAGCTTAGGTCAGGGCTCAAACTATGGCTACACCTTC. Full variable domain (outside the CDR3, taken from reference TRBV7-9 and TRBJ1-2): DTGVSQNPRHKITKRGQNVTFRCDPISEHNRLYWYRQTLGQGPEFLTYFQNEAQLEKSRLLSDRFSAERPKGSFSTLEIQRTEQGDSAMYLCASSLGQGSNYGYTFGSGTRLTVV.

The chain links TRBV5-1 to TRBJ2-1; TRBD2 matches at 8 bases. CDR1 is SGHRS, CDR2 YFSETQ, per germline. The CDR3 totals 14 residues. V dropped 4 bases and J dropped 7; count of bases not matched to a gene: 7. The CDR3 sequence: CASSPGRAGNEQFF. The CDR3 bases are TGCGCCAGCAGCCCCGGGAGGGCTGGGAATGAGCAGTTCTTC.

The J gene is TRBJ1-1, the V gene TRBV7-9, with a possible D match to TRBD1 (6 bases). Trimming shortened V by 6 bases and J by 0 bases, and 17 bases separated the two germline ends. The germline V gene encodes CDR1 SEHNR and CDR2 FQNEAQ (reference sequence). The CDR3 is 16 residues long. CDR3 sequence (DNA): TGTGCCAGCAGACCCGGACAGAATCTAATGAACACTGAAGCTTTCTTT. Protein sequence: CASRPGQNLMNTEAFF.